This TCR beta chain is from a study of sequential checkpoint blockade in melanoma. At the level of the study: Randomization was 1:1 between first-line nivolumab→ipilimumab and ipilimumab→nivolumab.

Treatment of the sample: randomized to nivolumab then ipilimumab (arm A) or the reverse (arm B). Patients had received no earlier DNA-damaging chemotherapy. The table came from immunoSEQ multiplex PCR; TCRdb's copy has only in-frame clones and leaves some out. The repertoire holds more than 10,000 clones, around 79% seen once, with more than 45% in the top ten. The germline gives CDR1 LNHDA, CDR2 SQIVND (reference sequence). J gave up 5 bases and V 1 base, and 8 bases lay outside the gene matches. This CDR3 spans 15 amino acids. The count of this clone is one. This chain connects TRBV19 to TRBJ2-7, with 7 bases aligning to TRBD1. The source was CD8+ T cells sorted from blood (inferred from file names), collected from a patient given nivolumab and ipilimumab in sequence. This sequence was found in a human donor with melanoma. The CDR3 is CASSIGTGQFNEQYF. The CDR3 region has the DNA TGTGCCAGTAGTATAGGAACGGGACAGTTCAACGAGCAGTACTTC.